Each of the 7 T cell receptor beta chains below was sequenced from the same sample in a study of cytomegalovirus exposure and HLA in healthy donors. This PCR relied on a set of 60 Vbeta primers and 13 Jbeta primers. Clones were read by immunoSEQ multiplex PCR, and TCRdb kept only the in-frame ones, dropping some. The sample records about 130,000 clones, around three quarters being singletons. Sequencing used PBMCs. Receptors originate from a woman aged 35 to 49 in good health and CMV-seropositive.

The CDR3 protein is CSLRLGTSVDTQYF. The DNA for the CDR3 is TGCAGCTTACGACTGGGTACTTCCGTTGATACGCAGTATTTT. The genes are TRBV29-1 and TRBJ2-3; D gene unclear. Between the trimmed V and J ends, which lost 8 bases and 6 bases, there was a span of 21 bases. In germline, CDR1 is SQVTM, CDR2 ANQGSEA. The CDR3 is made up of 14 amino acids.

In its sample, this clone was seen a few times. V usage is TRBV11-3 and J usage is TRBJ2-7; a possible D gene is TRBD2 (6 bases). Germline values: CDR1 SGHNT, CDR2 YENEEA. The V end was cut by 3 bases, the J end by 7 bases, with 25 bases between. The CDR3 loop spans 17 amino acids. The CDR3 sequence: CASSFRLLSGYQGEQYF. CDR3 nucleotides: TGTGCCAGCAGCTTCCGGCTTCTGAGCGGGTACCAGGGAGAGCAGTACTTC.

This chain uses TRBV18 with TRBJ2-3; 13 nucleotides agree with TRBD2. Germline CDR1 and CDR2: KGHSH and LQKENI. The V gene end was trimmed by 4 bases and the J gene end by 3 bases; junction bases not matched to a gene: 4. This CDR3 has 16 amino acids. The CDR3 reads CASSRTSGRRTDTQYF. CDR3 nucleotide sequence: TGTGCCAGCTCACGGACTAGCGGGAGACGAACAGATACGCAGTATTTT.

The CDR3 nucleotides read TGTGCCAGCAGAATAGGACAGGGGTTCAATCAGCCCCAGCATTTT. It is translated as CASRIGQGFNQPQHF. The V gene is TRBV2, the J gene TRBJ1-5, with 9 bases identical to TRBD1. Germline CDR1 is SNHLY and CDR2 is FYNNEI. Unmatched junction bases numbered 6, after V lost 6 bases and J lost 3 bases. There are 15 residues in the CDR3. The whole variable domain, filled in from reference TRBV2 and TRBJ1-5, reads EPEVTQTPSHQVTQMGQEVILRCVPISNHLYFYWYRQILGQKVEFLVSFYNNEISEKSEIFDDQFSVERPDGSNFTLKIRSTKLEDSAMYFCASRIGQGFNQPQHFGDGTRLSIL.

The CDR3 DNA reads TGTGCCAGCAGTCGGACAGGGGGCAGGGGCTACACCTTC. Amino acid sequence: CASSRTGGRGYTF. V is TRBV7-2 and J is TRBJ1-2; 11 nucleotides line up with TRBD1. Germline V gene sequence: CDR1 SGHTA, CDR2 FQGNSA. After removal of 6 bases from V and 8 bases from J, the junction contained 5 bases not matched to a gene. The CDR3 length is 13 residues.

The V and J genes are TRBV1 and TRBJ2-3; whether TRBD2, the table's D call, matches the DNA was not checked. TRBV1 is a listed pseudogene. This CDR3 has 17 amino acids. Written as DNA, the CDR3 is TGCACCAGCAGCCAAGATGGGCTAGCGGGAGCAACAGATACGCAGTATTTT. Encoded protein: CTSSQDGLAGATDTQYF.

The CDR3 nucleotides read TGTGCCAGCAGCGAAAAAATAACAGGGATCTACGAGCAGTACTTC. Encoded protein: CASSEKITGIYEQYF. The rearrangement links TRBV9 to TRBJ2-7; D perhaps matches TRBD1 (6 bases). The germline gives CDR1 SGDLS, CDR2 YYNGEE. This CDR3 is built from 15 residues. Trimming cost V 3 bases and J 3 bases, with 16 bases left between them.